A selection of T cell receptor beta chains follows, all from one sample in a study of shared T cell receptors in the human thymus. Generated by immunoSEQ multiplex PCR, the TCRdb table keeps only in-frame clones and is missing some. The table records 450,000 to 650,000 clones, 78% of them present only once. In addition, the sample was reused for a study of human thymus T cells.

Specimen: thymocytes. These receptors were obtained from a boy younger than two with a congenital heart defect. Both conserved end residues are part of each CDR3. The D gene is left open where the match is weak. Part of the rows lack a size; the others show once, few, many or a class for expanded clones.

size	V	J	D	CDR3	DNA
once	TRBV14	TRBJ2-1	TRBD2	CASSRRLTGGNEQFF	TGTGCCAGCAGCCGCCGACTGACGGGGGGGAATGAGCAGTTCTTC
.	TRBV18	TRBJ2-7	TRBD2	CASSPGLAGGLSEQYF	TGTGCCAGCTCACCCGGACTAGCGGGTGGTCTCAGTGAGCAGTACTTC
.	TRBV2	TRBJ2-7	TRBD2	CASSRGSGPYEQYF	TGTGCCAGCAGTCGGGGTAGCGGGCCCTACGAGCAGTACTTC
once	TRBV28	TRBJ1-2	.	CASSLGDYGYTF	TGTGCCAGCAGTTTGGGCGACTATGGCTACACCTTC
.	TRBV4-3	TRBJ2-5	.	CASSQERRGLLEETQYF	TGCGCCAGCAGCCAAGAACGGCGGGGTCTCCTAGAAGAGACCCAGTACTTC
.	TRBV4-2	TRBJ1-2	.	CASSQDRANYGYTF	TGTGCCAGCAGCCAAGACAGGGCTAACTATGGCTACACCTTC
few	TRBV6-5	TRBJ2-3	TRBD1	CASRPGTGLADTQYF	TGTGCCAGCAGACCGGGGACAGGGCTGGCAGATACGCAGTATTTT
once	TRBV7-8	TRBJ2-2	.	CASSLARVRTGELFF	TGTGCCAGCAGCTTAGCGCGGGTGCGAACCGGGGAGCTGTTTTTT
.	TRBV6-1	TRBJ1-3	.	CASTGKAGNTIYF	TGTGCCAGCACGGGTAAGGCTGGAAACACCATATATTTT
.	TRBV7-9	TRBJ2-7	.	CASSLAQGEQYF	TGTGCCAGCAGCTTAGCGCAGGGGGAGCAGTACTTC
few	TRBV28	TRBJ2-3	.	CASSSHPTGQSADTQYF	TGTGCCAGCAGTTCGCACCCGACAGGTCAAAGTGCAGATACGCAGTATTTT
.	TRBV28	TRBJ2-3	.	CASSFYPPEGTDTQYF	TGTGCCAGCAGTTTTTATCCCCCGGAGGGTACAGATACGCAGTATTTT
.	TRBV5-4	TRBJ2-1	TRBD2	CASSLTSGSYDEQFF	TGTGCCAGCAGCTTGACTAGCGGGAGTTACGATGAGCAGTTCTTC
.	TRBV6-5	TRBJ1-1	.	CASSSRGQGTEAFF	TGTGCCAGCAGCAGCAGGGGTCAGGGGACTGAAGCTTTCTTT
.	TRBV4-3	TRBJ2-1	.	CASSSLFSGDLPDEQFF	TGCGCCAGCAGCTCCCTGTTTAGCGGAGATTTACCCGATGAGCAGTTCTTC
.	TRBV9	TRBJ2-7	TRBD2	CASSPPRGTSGIDSYEQYF	TGTGCCAGCAGCCCCCCCCGGGGGACTAGCGGGATCGACTCCTACGAGCAGTACTTC
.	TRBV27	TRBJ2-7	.	CASSLLTLASPYEQYF	TGTGCCAGCAGTTTACTCACTCTAGCGTCTCCCTACGAGCAGTACTTC
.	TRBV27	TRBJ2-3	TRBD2	CASRASGIDTQYF	TGTGCCAGCAGGGCTAGCGGTATAGATACGCAGTATTTT
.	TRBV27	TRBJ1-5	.	CASSRGGRQPQHF	TGTGCCAGCAGTCGGGGGGGCAGGCAGCCCCAGCATTTT
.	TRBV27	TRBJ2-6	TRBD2	CASTDHASGTNSGANVLTF	TGTGCCAGCACCGACCATGCTAGCGGGACAAACTCTGGGGCCAACGTCCTGACTTTC
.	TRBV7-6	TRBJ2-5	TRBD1	CASSHWTGDKTQYF	TGTGCCAGCAGCCACTGGACAGGGGATAAGACCCAGTACTTC
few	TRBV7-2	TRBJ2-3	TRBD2	CASSLYFTSGRWIDTQYF	TGTGCCAGCAGCCTCTACTTCACTAGCGGGAGGTGGATAGATACGCAGTATTTT
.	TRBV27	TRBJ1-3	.	CASSLSNRAGNTIYF	TGTGCCAGCAGTTTGTCCAACAGGGCTGGAAACACCATATATTTT
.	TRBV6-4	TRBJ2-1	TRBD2	CASSDSTSGRYNEQFF	TGTGCCAGCAGTGACTCGACTAGCGGGAGGTACAATGAGCAGTTCTTC
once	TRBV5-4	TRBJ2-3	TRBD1	CASSLRLGTDGTDTQYF	TGTGCCAGCAGCCTACGCCTAGGGACAGATGGCACAGATACGCAGTATTTT
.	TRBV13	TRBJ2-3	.	CASSFQGGDRRYF	TGTGCCAGCAGCTTCCAGGGGGGTGATCGGCGGTATTTT
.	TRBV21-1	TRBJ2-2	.	CASSAQKKRPGTSGSTGELFF	TGTGCCAGCAGCGCCCAAAAAAAGCGACCCGGGACTAGCGGGAGCACCGGGGAGCTGTTTTTT
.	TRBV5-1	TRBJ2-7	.	CASSLDAASSYEQYF	TGCGCCAGCAGCTTGGATGCGGCGAGCTCCTACGAGCAGTACTTC
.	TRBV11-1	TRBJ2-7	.	CASSFGKGRGYEQYF	TGTGCCAGCAGCTTCGGTAAAGGGAGAGGGTACGAGCAGTACTTC
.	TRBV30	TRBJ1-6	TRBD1	CAWSVPGGLMNSPLHF	TGTGCCTGGAGTGTACCAGGGGGCTTGATGAATTCACCCCTCCACTTT
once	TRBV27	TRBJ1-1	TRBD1	CASSPTGGPLNTEAFF	TGTGCCAGCAGCCCGACAGGGGGCCCTTTGAACACTGAAGCTTTCTTT
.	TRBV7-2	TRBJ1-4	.	CASGYRGSEKLFF	TGTGCCAGCGGTTATAGGGGCAGTGAAAAACTGTTTTTT
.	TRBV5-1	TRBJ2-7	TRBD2	CASRSPGLANNEQYF	TGCGCCAGCAGGAGTCCTGGACTAGCGAACAACGAGCAGTACTTC
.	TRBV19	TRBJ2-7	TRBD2	CASSQRTSVSREQYF	TGTGCCAGTAGTCAACGGACTAGCGTGTCTAGAGAGCAGTACTTC
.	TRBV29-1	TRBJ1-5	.	CSVGRGGADQPQHF	TGCAGCGTTGGACGTGGGGGCGCCGATCAGCCCCAGCATTTT
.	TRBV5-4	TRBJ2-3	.	CASSYGKEGNTQYF	TGTGCCAGCAGCTATGGAAAGGAGGGGAATACGCAGTATTTT
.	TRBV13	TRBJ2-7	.	CASSSLNGQQYEQYF	TGTGCCAGCAGCTCCTTAAACGGACAGCAATACGAGCAGTACTTC
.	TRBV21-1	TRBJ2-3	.	CASSNSVGTDTQYF	TGTGCCAGCAGCAACTCAGTGGGCACAGATACGCAGTATTTT
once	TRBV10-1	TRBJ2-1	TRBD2	CASSESLAGYPKQFF	TGCGCCAGCAGTGAGTCGTTAGCGGGGTACCCGAAGCAGTTCTTC
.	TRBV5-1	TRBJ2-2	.	CASSLEGGSNTGELFF	TGCGCCAGCAGCTTGGAGGGGGGGTCGAACACCGGGGAGCTGTTTTTT
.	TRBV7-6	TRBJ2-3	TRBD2	CASSLLAGVSQYF	TGTGCCAGCAGCCTCTTGGCGGGAGTATCGCAGTATTTT
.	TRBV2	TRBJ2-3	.	CASSEASGISTDTQYF	TGTGCCAGCAGTGAAGCTAGCGGAATTAGCACAGATACGCAGTATTTT
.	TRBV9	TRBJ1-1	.	CASSGGRGRWPYTEAFF	TGTGCCAGCAGCGGAGGCCGTGGTAGGTGGCCCTACACTGAAGCTTTCTTT
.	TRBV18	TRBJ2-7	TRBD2	CASSLAAGANEQYF	TGTGCCAGCTCTCTAGCGGCGGGAGCGAACGAGCAGTACTTC